Each of the 13 T cell receptor beta chains below was sequenced from the same sample in a study of response to subunit inactivated influenza vaccine. TCRdb processed the RT-PCR reads anew with MiXCR; each CDR3 protein has one entry. The table shows 540,000 or so distinct CDR3 sequences, with approximately 13% occurring only once. The material sequenced was PBMCs from blood, taken 35 to 45 days after vaccination. These receptors were taken from a man between 50 and 59 years old who received an inactivated influenza vaccine.

This clonotype was recorded a few times. This chain joins TRBV20-1 and TRBJ2-1, with 10 bases that match TRBD2. Germline V gives CDR1 DFQATT, CDR2 SNEGSKA (reference sequence). This CDR3 has 16 amino acids. V shed 5 bases and J 1 base; nucleotides not matched to a gene: 8. The CDR3 is CSAPDLAGASYNEQFF. The CDR3 DNA is TGCAGTGCTCCCGACCTAGCGGGAGCGTCCTACAATGAGCAGTTCTTC.

The chain has TRBV12-3 or TRBV12-4 and TRBJ2-2, with 9 bases that match TRBD1. The CDR3 length is 16 residues. The V segment lost 6 bases and the J segment 7 bases; nucleotides outside the gene matches: 12. The CDR3 nucleotides read TGTGCCAGCAGGTCTCCGGGACAGGGACGAATCGGGGAGCTGTTTTTT. Translated: CASRSPGQGRIGELFF.

Ten or more counts support this clonotype. The V gene is TRBV12-3 or TRBV12-4, the J gene TRBJ1-1, with 8 bases that match TRBD1. The trim removed 6 bases at V and 11 bases at J, leaving 11 bases unmatched. The CDR3 length is 13 residues. The CDR3 DNA reads TGTGCCAGCAGCCCTCGGGACAGGAGGCATGCTTTCTTT. It codes for CASSPRDRRHAFF.

At least ten counts were recorded for this clonotype. The chain links TRBV20-1 to TRBJ1-5; 7 bases agree with TRBD1. Germline CDR1 is DFQATT and CDR2 is SNEGSKA (reference sequence). V lost 5 bases, J lost 4 bases, and 2 bases stayed unmatched. The CDR3 totals 12 residues. In nucleotides, the CDR3 is TGCAGTGCTTGGGACAGAAATCAGCCCCAGCATTTT. It yields the protein CSAWDRNQPQHF.

The chain joins TRBV7-9 to TRBJ2-2, with D perhaps assigned TRBD1 or TRBD2 (5 bases each). The germline V gene encodes CDR1 SEHNR and CDR2 FQNEAQ (reference sequence). V was pared by 8 bases and J by 0 bases, with 16 bases between. The CDR3 runs to 16 residues. The CDR3 sequence: CASPKPGTANTGELFF. The CDR3 DNA sequence: TGTGCCAGCCCCAAGCCCGGGACGGCGAACACCGGGGAGCTGTTTTTT.

The chain joins TRBV7-8 to TRBJ2-3; TRBD1 aligns across 7 bases. The germline gives CDR1 SGHVS, CDR2 FQNEAQ. With V trimmed by 1 base and J by 3 bases, 7 bases remained unmatched. CDR3 length: 16 amino acids. In nucleotides, the CDR3 is TGTGCCAGCAGCTTAGGACTACGGGGACAGACAGATACGCAGTATTTT. Protein product: CASSLGLRGQTDTQYF.

This clonotype was observed a few times. The CDR3 is CASSPSLMGAGETQYF. Written as DNA, the CDR3 is TGCGCCAGCAGCCCCTCTTTGATGGGCGCGGGAGAGACCCAGTACTTC. The V and J genes are TRBV5-1 and TRBJ2-5; tentative D call: TRBD2 (5 bases). CDR1 and CDR2 from the germline V gene are SGHRS and YFSETQ. V was trimmed by 4 bases and J by 4 bases, leaving 20 bases between them. The length of the CDR3 is 16 residues.

This clonotype was detected a few times. V and J are TRBV29-1 and TRBJ2-3; D unclear. V lost 5 bases and J lost 2, with 11 bases in between. The CDR3 consists of 13 residues. Germline-derived CDR1 and CDR2 are SQVTM and ANQGSEA. In DNA, the CDR3 is TGCAGCGTTCCAGACAAGTACACAGATACGCAGTATTTT. As protein: CSVPDKYTDTQYF.

Many counts were recorded for this clonotype. The chain has TRBV4-3 and TRBJ2-1; 9 positions match TRBD1. CDR1 is LGHNA and CDR2 is YSLEER in the germline V gene. J lost 4 bases, V lost 4 bases, and 5 bases had no gene match. This CDR3 is 15 amino acids long. The CDR3 loop reads CASSLDGTGYNEQFF. CDR3 DNA: TGCGCCAGCAGCCTAGACGGGACAGGGTACAATGAGCAGTTCTTC.

CDR3 residues: CASSYSPGTDYEQYF. The CDR3 DNA reads TGTGCCAGCAGTTACTCGCCCGGGACGGACTACGAGCAGTACTTC. The chain carries TRBV6-5 and TRBJ2-7; the D call may be TRBD1 or TRBD2 (5 bases each). The V and J ends lost 0 bases and 3 bases respectively, with 12 bases between them. The CDR3 totals 15 residues. CDR1 and CDR2 (germline): MNHEY, SVGAGI.

This clonotype was counted between two and nine times. The chain recombines TRBV11-2 with TRBJ2-6; 7 bases agree with TRBD1. The germline V gene encodes CDR1 SGHAT and CDR2 FQNNGV. V trimming: 7 bases; J trimming: 2 bases; junction bases outside the gene matches: 17. This CDR3 comprises 19 residues. This CDR3 is CASIPNSRDSRPGANVLTF. DNA of the CDR3: TGTGCCAGCATCCCCAATTCCAGGGACAGCCGACCTGGGGCCAACGTCCTGACTTTC.

The chain links TRBV27 to TRBJ2-2; D might be TRBD1 (5 bases). With 5 bases removed from V and 5 bases from J, the gap between germline ends came to 12 bases. The length of the CDR3 is 14 residues. CDR1 is MNHEY and CDR2 is SMNVEV in the germline V gene (reference sequence). The CDR3 sequence is CASSPGIWTGELFF. DNA of the CDR3: TGTGCCAGCAGTCCAGGGATTTGGACCGGGGAGCTGTTTTTT.

The chain has TRBV28 and TRBJ2-6; no clear D gene. Germline loops: CDR1 MDHEN, CDR2 SYDVKM. This CDR3 region has 15 residues. Trimming removed 3 bases at V and 4 bases at J, with 10 bases between. This CDR3 is CASSFSLAGANVLTF. CDR3 in DNA: TGTGCCAGCAGTTTTAGCCTCGCGGGGGCCAACGTCCTGACTTTC. Complete variable domain (other parts from reference TRBV28 and TRBJ2-6): DVKVTQSSRYLVKRTGEKVFLECVQDMDHENMFWYRQDPGLGLRLIYFSYDVKMKEKGDIPEGYSVSREKKERFSLILESASTNQTSMYLCASSFSLAGANVLTFGAGSRLTVL.